This T cell receptor (beta chain) derives from a study of blood T cell repertoires in COVID-19. TCRdb's copy holds only in-frame clones and misses some; the assay was immunoSEQ multiplex PCR. The sample has roughly 100,000 clones; around 74% are singletons. CDR3 length equals 14 residues. V was pared by 4 bases and J by 3 bases, with 10 bases between. Looked up from germline, CDR1 is SGHRS and CDR2 is YFSETQ. The TCR sequence derives from a woman aged 70-85 years with acute or convalescent COVID-19. The chain recombines TRBV5-1 with TRBJ1-4; TRBD1 might be the D (5 bases). Material for sequencing was peripheral blood. CDR3 in DNA: TGCGCCAGCAGCAGGGGAGGGCCTAATGAAAAACTGTTTTTT. This codes for CASSRGGPNEKLFF.